This entry lists 3 T cell receptor beta chains sequenced from one sample in a study of T cell responses to AZD1222 COVID-19 vaccine. Only in-frame clones appear in the TCRdb table, and some are missing; sequencing was by immunoSEQ multiplex PCR. The data show more than 95,000 clones, more than 70% seen once. The starting material was peripheral blood, obtained 28 days after the second AZD1222 dose. Receptors were obtained from an adult who received the AZD1222 COVID-19 vaccine.

V is TRBV6-2 or TRBV6-3 and J is TRBJ2-3; D is unresolved. In germline, CDR1 is MNHEY, CDR2 SVGEGT. V was trimmed by 6 bases and J by 4 bases, leaving 8 bases between them. CDR3 length: 12 amino acids. CDR3 region: CASSTRADTQYF. DNA of the CDR3: TGTGCCAGCAGCACACGGGCAGATACGCAGTATTTT.

This clone came up once. V gene TRBV15 combines with J gene TRBJ2-1; 12 bases align to TRBD2. The germline V gene encodes CDR1 LNHNV and CDR2 YYDKDF (reference sequence). The junction had 12 bases not matched to a gene; V was cut back by 7 bases and J by 8 bases. This CDR3 spans 16 amino acids. The CDR3 loop reads CATKRTGLAGSDEQFF. The DNA of the CDR3 is TGTGCCACCAAACGAACAGGACTAGCGGGGAGTGATGAGCAGTTCTTC.

This clone was counted a few times. The rearrangement joins TRBV28 to TRBJ2-5, with 11 nucleotides matching TRBD1. CDR3 size: 17 residues. V lost 4 bases to trimming and J lost 0 bases; unmatched junction nucleotides: 7. Germline V CDR1 and CDR2: MDHEN, SYDVKM. The DNA of the CDR3 is TGTGCCAGCAGTTCCTCGCCGGGACAGGGGGACCAAGAGACCCAGTACTTC. This encodes CASSSSPGQGDQETQYF.